This T cell receptor (beta chain) was identified during a study of shared clonotypes between healthy human individuals. The data were produced by immunoSEQ multiplex PCR, yet TCRdb's version contains in-frame clones alone and is incomplete. The table includes some 2,000,000 clones, approximately 95% detected once. As for this clone: Other DNA sequences in the sample encode the same CDR3.

V lost 0 bases and J lost 7; bases outside the gene matches: 3. CDR1 and CDR2 (germline): SGHRS, YFSETQ. The CDR3 spans 15 residues. The sequenced sample consisted of naive CD4+ T cells sorted from blood. The subset: CD45RA+ positively selected. The sequence came from a man between 18 and 35 years old in good health. The V gene is TRBV5-1, the J gene TRBJ1-6; the match to TRBD1 covers 8 bases. CDR3 residues: CASSLEGQGNSPLHF. CDR3 in DNA: TGCGCCAGCAGCTTGGAAGGACAGGGAAATTCACCCCTCCACTTT.